This T cell receptor beta chain emerged from a study of cytomegalovirus exposure and HLA in healthy donors. Study results and caveats: V segments that were indistinguishable, TRBV6-2 and TRBV6-3 among them, were omitted from analysis. According to the study, 160 or so TCR beta chains were cytomegalovirus-associated.

CDR1 and CDR2 (germline): MNHEY, SVGAGI. This CDR3 region has 16 residues. V dropped 4 bases and J dropped 4; count of bases not matched to a gene: 5. PCR primers comprised 60 Vbeta and 13 Jbeta primers. Profiling relied on immunoSEQ multiplex PCR, and the TCRdb table lists in-frame clones only, not all of them. The table lists about 200,000 clones, about 82% of them singletons. Nominally healthy donors provided the samples, though records likely missed some immune exposures. On this clone itself: Antigen: not known.

The source of this sequence is a woman in her 50s in good health and CMV-seronegative. Sequenced: PBMCs. The chain recombines TRBV6-5 with TRBJ2-5; 14 bases align to TRBD2. CDR3 sequence reads: CASSWGLAGVGETQYF. CDR3 coding DNA: TGTGCCAGCAGTTGGGGACTAGCGGGAGTAGGAGAGACCCAGTACTTC.